This TCR beta chain came from a study of blood T cell repertoires in COVID-19. Turning to the study itself: The United States, Italy and Spain provided the acute and convalescent COVID-19 samples. Nucleic acid was either cDNA or gDNA, and it came from T cells, B-cell-depleted T cells, or PBMCs.

Per the authors' pipeline: Reference gene primer amplification yielded estimated nucleated cell counts. Clones were read by immunoSEQ multiplex PCR, and TCRdb kept only the in-frame ones, dropping some. Clonal size and the V and J genes are those of that table, whereas D and trimming came from the DNA. In the table there are 130,000 or so clones, over 75% of which are singletons. Germline V CDR1 and CDR2: MNHEY, SMNVEV (reference sequence). V lost 5 bases, J lost 0 bases, and 20 bases lay in between. The CDR3 runs 18 residues. The chain uses TRBV27 and TRBJ1-5; D is possibly TRBD1 (6 bases). This TCR was sampled from a man aged 65 to 79 with active COVID-19. The specimen was peripheral blood. The CDR3 protein is CASSPRRGRNHSNQPQHF. In DNA form, the CDR3 reads TGTGCCAGCAGTCCCCGCAGGGGACGGAATCATAGCAATCAGCCCCAGCATTTT.